The 30 T cell receptor beta chains presented below share a single source sample, sequenced in a study. Sequenced by immunoSEQ multiplex PCR; TCRdb stores in-frame clones only, minus some. In the table there are some 70,000 clones, about 94% of which are singletons. The sample consisted of PBMCs. Receptors were obtained from a man aged 35 to 55 with rheumatoid arthritis.

The chain is built from TRBV7-9 and TRBJ1-2, with a possible D match to TRBD1 (5 bases). Germline V gene lookup returns CDR1 SEHNR and CDR2 FQNEAQ (reference sequence). This CDR3 is built from 11 residues. V was pared by 11 bases and J by 5 bases, with 12 bases between. CDR3 DNA: TGTGCCCAAGACAGAGGGTATGGCTACACCTTC. This translates into CAQDRGYGYTF.

The CDR3 is CASSQNRVNYGYTF. The CDR3 bases are TGCGCCAGCAGCCAAAACAGGGTGAACTATGGCTACACCTTC. This chain joins TRBV4-1 and TRBJ1-2; weak D call: TRBD1 (6 bases). Germline CDR1 is MGHRA and CDR2 is YSYEKL. V shed 2 bases and J shed 2 bases, with 9 bases lying between them. The CDR3 has 14 amino acids.

The chain uses TRBV24-1 and TRBJ2-5; 9 nucleotides align to TRBD1. Germline values: CDR1 KGHDR, CDR2 SFDVKD. This CDR3 has 13 residues. V lost 2 bases to trimming and J lost 6 bases; unmatched junction nucleotides: 0. The CDR3 region has the DNA TGTGCCACCAGTGATTACAGGGGGCAGACCCAGTACTTC. This sequence encodes CATSDYRGQTQYF.

The V call is TRBV3-1 (or the pseudogene TRBV3-2), the J call TRBJ1-2; D call uncertain. V was pared by 3 bases and J by 8 bases, with 10 bases between. The CDR3 runs to 12 residues. Germline CDR1 reads LGHDT; CDR2 reads YNNKEL (reference sequence). The CDR3 coding sequence is TGTGCCAGCAGCCAGCACGGGAGGGGCTACACCTTC. Translating it yields CASSQHGRGYTF.

The V call is TRBV30, the J call TRBJ1-1; D gene unclear. Between the trimmed V and J ends, which lost 0 bases and 1 base, there was a span of 3 bases. The CDR3 length is 12 residues. CDR1 and CDR2 (germline): GTSNPN, SVGIG (reference sequence). In DNA, the CDR3 is TGTGCCTGGAGTGTTTCGAACACTGAAGCTTTCTTT. Protein sequence: CAWSVSNTEAFF. Variable domain in full (rest from reference TRBV30 and TRBJ1-1): SQTIHQWPATLVQPVGSPLSLECTVEGTSNPNLYWYRQAAGRGLQLLFYSVGIGQISSEVPQNLSASRPQDRQFILSSKKLLLSDSGFYLCAWSVSNTEAFFGQGTRLTVV.

V and J are TRBV3-1 (or the pseudogene TRBV3-2) and TRBJ2-3, with D tentatively TRBD2 (5 bases). Trimming removed 2 bases from V and 0 bases from J, with 12 bases in between. The CDR3 extends over 16 amino acids. CDR1 and CDR2 from the germline V gene are LGHDT and YNNKEL (reference sequence). CDR3 protein: CASSQLANPSTDTQYF. CDR3 DNA: TGTGCCAGCAGCCAATTAGCGAACCCAAGCACAGATACGCAGTATTTT.

In nucleotides, the CDR3 is TGTGCCAGCAGCCGTGACGGAGGGAGCACAGATACGCAGTATTTT. This sequence encodes CASSRDGGSTDTQYF. The V and J genes are TRBV7-2 and TRBJ2-3; possible D gene TRBD2, 6 bases. Looked up from germline, CDR1 is SGHTA and CDR2 is FQGNSA. The ends were cut back, 5 bases at V and 0 bases at J, with 12 bases in the middle. CDR3 length: 15 residues.

The genes are TRBV19 and TRBJ2-1; 11 nucleotides agree with TRBD1. In germline, CDR1 is LNHDA, CDR2 SQIVND (reference sequence). Trimming removed 3 bases from V and 6 bases from J; junction bases left unmatched: 4. The CDR3 spans 15 residues. The CDR3 region has the DNA TGTGCCAGTAGTATCATCGGGACAGGGGGCAATGAGCAGTTCTTC. This codes for CASSIIGTGGNEQFF.

The rearrangement uses TRBV2 and TRBJ1-5; D gene ambiguous. Trimming shortened V by 4 bases and J by 4 bases, and 11 bases separated the two germline ends. Germline loops: CDR1 SNHLY, CDR2 FYNNEI. The CDR3 sequence is 14 residues long. CDR3 coding DNA: TGTGCCAGCAGTGCTTTCGGGAGTAATCAGCCCCAGCATTTT. Encoded protein: CASSAFGSNQPQHF.

The chain couples TRBV30 to TRBJ1-3, with a weak D call TRBD1 (5 bases). V lost 0 bases, J lost 0 bases, and 9 bases lay in between. Germline lookup yields CDR1 GTSNPN and CDR2 SVGIG (reference sequence). There are 15 residues in the CDR3. The CDR3 loop is CAWSVSGFSGNTIYF. CDR3 nucleotides: TGTGCCTGGAGTGTTTCAGGGTTCTCTGGAAACACCATATATTTT.

J is TRBJ1-1 and V is TRBV20-1; no firm D call. V lost 3 bases and J lost 1, with 9 bases in between. In germline, CDR1 is DFQATT, CDR2 SNEGSKA (reference sequence). This CDR3 comprises 13 residues. CDR3 nucleotides: TGCAGTGCTAGTCCCGCGGCGAACACTGAAGCTTTCTTT. It encodes CSASPAANTEAFF.

The V and J genes are TRBV2 and TRBJ2-3; 13 bases agree with TRBD2. V lost 3 bases and J lost 6; bases outside the gene matches: 6. Germline CDR1 SNHLY, CDR2 FYNNEI. The CDR3 covers 16 residues. This CDR3 reads CASSDEGTSGEDTQYF. CDR3 nucleotide sequence: TGTGCCAGCAGTGATGAGGGGACTAGCGGGGAGGATACGCAGTATTTT.

The rearrangement links TRBV7-3 to TRBJ1-6; no firm D call. The CDR3 totals 13 residues. Germline V CDR1 and CDR2: SGHTA, FQGTGA. Deletions cut 2 bases from V and 5 bases from J, with 4 bases between. CDR3 region: CASSLLNNSPLHF. DNA for the CDR3: TGTGCCAGCAGCTTACTGAATAATTCACCCCTCCACTTT.

This rearrangement joins TRBV2 to TRBJ1-1; 7 nucleotides match TRBD1. J was trimmed by 1 base and V by 6 bases; bases with no gene match: 5. CDR1 is SNHLY, CDR2 FYNNEI, per germline. CDR3 length equals 14 residues. CDR3 nucleotides: TGTGCCAGCAGGGGGGACAGACAGAACACTGAAGCTTTCTTT. Its protein is CASRGDRQNTEAFF.

The V gene is TRBV5-1, the J gene TRBJ2-6; D perhaps matches TRBD2 (6 bases). This CDR3 contains 16 residues. CDR1 is SGHRS and CDR2 is YFSETQ in the germline V gene. The V and J ends lost 2 bases and 0 bases respectively, with 9 bases between them. The CDR3 DNA sequence: TGCGCCAGCAGCTTTGGAGGGAGCTCTGGGGCCAACGTCCTGACTTTC. Its translation is CASSFGGSSGANVLTF.

This clone was counted a single time. J is TRBJ2-1 and V is TRBV28, with TRBD2 identical over 7 bases. CDR3 size: 16 residues. The junction had 16 bases not matched to a gene; V was cut back by 5 bases and J by 9 bases. Looked up from germline, CDR1 is MDHEN and CDR2 is SYDVKM. The CDR3 loop is CASSPQGAGKYCEQFF. The CDR3 DNA reads TGTGCCAGCAGTCCCCAGGGAGCGGGAAAATATTGTGAGCAGTTCTTC.

This chain connects TRBV6-5 to TRBJ2-2; tentative D call: TRBD1 (5 bases). This CDR3 is built from 12 residues. V dropped 6 bases and J dropped 8 bases, with 10 bases sitting between them. The V gene's germline CDR1 is MNHEY and CDR2 SVGAGI. DNA for the CDR3: TGTGCCAGCAGCGACAGCTTTGGGGAGCTGTTTTTT. This encodes CASSDSFGELFF.

This clone was picked up one time. The rearrangement links TRBV27 to TRBJ1-1; TRBD1 is a possible D gene (6 bases). Germline lookup yields CDR1 MNHEY and CDR2 SMNVEV (reference sequence). The CDR3 extends over 13 amino acids. Trimming pared 6 bases from V and 5 bases from J, leaving 13 bases between. CDR3 residues: CASRLQGNTEAFF. DNA for the CDR3: TGTGCCAGCAGACTACAGGGAAATACTGAAGCTTTCTTT.

V is TRBV5-4 and J is TRBJ2-7; a weak D match, TRBD1 (6 bases). From germline, CDR1 is SGHNT and CDR2 YYREEE (reference sequence). V lost 3 bases, J lost 7 bases, and 20 bases lay in between. The CDR3 sequence is 15 residues long. This CDR3 is CASSSNNRAVREQYF. The CDR3 coding sequence is TGTGCCAGCAGCTCAAACAACAGGGCCGTACGTGAGCAGTACTTC. Combining the CDR3 with reference TRBV5-4 and TRBJ2-7 gives the whole variable domain ETGVTQSPTHLIKTRGQQVTLRCSSQSGHNTVSWYQQALGQGPQFIFQYYREEENGRGNFPPRFSGLQFPNYSSELNVNALELDDSALYLCASSSNNRAVREQYFGPGTRLTVT.

The rearrangement links TRBV3-1 (or the pseudogene TRBV3-2) to TRBJ2-3; D remains ambiguous. V was pared by 1 base and J by 6 bases, with 8 bases between. Germline V gene sequence: CDR1 LGHDT, CDR2 YNNKEL (reference sequence). This CDR3 has 13 residues. The CDR3 reads CASSQADGDTQYF. CDR3 DNA: TGTGCCAGCAGCCAAGCCGACGGGGATACGCAGTATTTT.

The chain combines TRBV9 with TRBJ1-1, with 9 nucleotides matching TRBD1. Germline CDR1 and CDR2: SGDLS and YYNGEE. This CDR3 is built from 16 residues. Unmatched junction bases numbered 5, after V lost 2 bases and J lost 0 bases. CDR3 sequence reads: CASSVQTGGMNTEAFF. The DNA of the CDR3 is TGTGCCAGCAGCGTCCAGACAGGGGGAATGAACACTGAAGCTTTCTTT. The complete variable domain, with remaining parts taken from reference TRBV9 and TRBJ1-1, reads DSGVTQTPKHLITATGQRVTLRCSPRSGDLSVYWYQQSLDQGLQFLIQYYNGEERAKGNILERFSAQQFPDLHSELNLSSLELGDSALYFCASSVQTGGMNTEAFFGQGTRLTVV.

This chain uses TRBV9 with TRBJ1-5; 8 bases agree with TRBD1. This CDR3 is 14 amino acids long. Germline V lookup: CDR1 SGDLS, CDR2 YYNGEE. The junction had 6 bases not matched to a gene; V was cut back by 3 bases and J by 7 bases. CDR3: CASSASGGAQPQHF. CDR3 DNA: TGTGCCAGCAGCGCCTCAGGGGGCGCCCAGCCCCAGCATTTT.

This chain links TRBV19 with TRBJ2-1; D gene unclear. This CDR3 is built from 14 residues. V gave up 1 base and J gave up 8 bases, with 12 bases separating them. From germline, CDR1 is LNHDA and CDR2 SQIVND (reference sequence). The CDR3 sequence: CASSIGANQHEQFF. The CDR3 DNA reads TGTGCCAGTAGTATAGGGGCCAACCAGCATGAGCAGTTCTTC.

The V call is TRBV28, the J call TRBJ1-1; D is undetermined. The V gene's germline CDR1 is MDHEN and CDR2 SYDVKM. This CDR3 spans 15 amino acids. Trimming stripped 1 base from V and 0 bases from J, with 9 bases between. The chain's CDR3 is CASSLYKGLNTEAFF. CDR3 nucleotide sequence: TGTGCCAGCAGTTTATATAAGGGATTGAACACTGAAGCTTTCTTT.

The J gene is TRBJ1-1, the V gene TRBV6-4; D not certain. CDR1 is MRHNA and CDR2 is SNTAGT in the germline V gene. The germline V and J ends were trimmed by 3 bases and 1 base, with 9 bases remaining between them. The CDR3 spans 14 residues. The CDR3 nucleotides read TGTGCCAGCAGTGAAAGTCTGTGGAACACTGAAGCTTTCTTT. Protein sequence: CASSESLWNTEAFF.

The chain recombines TRBV3-1 (or the pseudogene TRBV3-2) with TRBJ2-5; no clear D gene. Per the germline V gene, CDR1 is LGHDT and CDR2 is YNNKEL (reference sequence). V was pared by 2 bases and J by 4 bases, with 11 bases between. CDR3 length: 14 residues. This CDR3 reads CASSQRGGRETQYF. The DNA for the CDR3 is TGTGCCAGCAGCCAACGAGGCGGTCGAGAGACCCAGTACTTC.

The chain is built from TRBV10-2 and TRBJ1-5; D gene ambiguous. The CDR3 sequence is 12 residues long. The V gene's germline CDR1 is WSHSY and CDR2 SAAADI. Trimming removed 3 bases at V and 6 bases at J, with 6 bases between. CDR3 nucleotides: TGCGCCAGCAGTGACGGAGGTCAGCCCCAGCATTTT. Protein product: CASSDGGQPQHF.

J is TRBJ2-5 and V is TRBV5-1; the match to TRBD1 covers 7 bases. In germline, CDR1 is SGHRS, CDR2 YFSETQ. The CDR3 consists of 17 residues. V shed 1 base and J 7 bases; nucleotides not matched to a gene: 16. The chain's CDR3 is CASSLSRGQAQPGTQYF. In nucleotides, the CDR3 is TGCGCCAGCAGCTTGAGTAGGGGGCAGGCCCAACCGGGGACCCAGTACTTC.

In its sample, this clone was seen a few times. The chain employs TRBV27 and TRBJ1-6, with D uncertain. V was clipped by 6 bases and J by 7 bases, with 19 bases between them. The V gene's germline CDR1 is MNHEY and CDR2 SMNVEV (reference sequence). The CDR3 contains 16 residues. The CDR3 nucleotides read TGTGCCAGCAGCCCCCTGGGCGGAGTGAGGAATTCACCCCTCCACTTT. It yields the protein CASSPLGGVRNSPLHF.

V gene TRBV15 combines with J gene TRBJ2-5, with 7 bases matching TRBD2. Per the germline V gene, CDR1 is LNHNV and CDR2 is YYDKDF (reference sequence). Germline trimming cut 0 bases from V and 2 bases from J; bases unmatched to any gene: 6. The CDR3 contains 16 residues. The chain's CDR3 is CATSRDRTGGQETQYF. The CDR3 coding sequence is TGTGCCACCAGCAGAGATCGGACGGGGGGACAAGAGACCCAGTACTTC. Looking up the rest from reference TRBV15 and TRBJ2-5 gives the full variable domain: DAMVIQNPRYQVTQFGKPVTLSCSQTLNHNVMYWYQQKSSQAPKLLFHYYDKDFNNEADTPDNFQSRRPNTSFCFLDIRSPGLGDTAMYLCATSRDRTGGQETQYFGPGTRLLVL.